Sequencing of this T cell receptor (beta chain) was carried out in a study of vaccination and CD4 T cells after COVID-19. Study background: Post-vaccination samples were procured at a median of 72 days following dose two (range 14 to 241).

The CDR3 is 15 amino acids. V was shortened by 0 bases and J by 3 bases, with 13 bases between the two germline ends. Germline V gives CDR1 SGHNT, CDR2 YYREEE (reference sequence). Study findings and constraints: Among reactive clones from convalescent patients, a median around 84% appeared only post-vaccination.

Treatment: approximately nine-day PBMC culture with coronavirus spike peptide pools or control peptides (ViraFEST assay). ViraFEST stimulated the growth of antigen-specific T cells using peptide pools and subsequently profiled their TCRs by sequencing. Points on this clonotype: Its specificity is not known.

The study sequenced cultured CD4+ T cell DNA using the Oncomine TCR Beta short-read assay. TCRdb re-called the PCR reads with MiXCR, one entry per CDR3 protein. The table lists 11,000 to 15,000 distinct CDR3 sequences, just over 55% of them singletons. Input material: CD4+ T cells from blood, cultured in vitro. The chain employs TRBV5-4 and TRBJ2-7; D may correspond to TRBD1 or TRBD2 (5 bases each). The source is a human donor who had recovered from COVID-19. The CDR3, as DNA: TGTGCCAGCAGCTTGGTCCCGGGACGGTACTACGAGCAGTACTTC. Amino acids: CASSLVPGRYYEQYF. Full variable domain (rest looked up from reference TRBV5-4 and TRBJ2-7): ETGVTQSPTHLIKTRGQQVTLRCSSQSGHNTVSWYQQALGQGPQFIFQYYREEENGRGNFPPRFSGLQFPNYSSELNVNALELDDSALYLCASSLVPGRYYEQYFGPGTRLTVT.